These 10 T cell receptor beta chains originate from one sample sequenced in a study of blood T cell repertoires in COVID-19. Measured with immunoSEQ multiplex PCR; TCRdb has only the in-frame clones, and not every one. This table has roughly 260,000 clones, 80% to 90% appearing once. The sequenced sample consisted of peripheral blood. Every receptor here comes from a woman between 50 and 59 years old with acute or convalescent COVID-19.

This clone has a single count. The chain has TRBV27 and TRBJ2-1; D is uncertain. The CDR3 loop spans 13 amino acids. Germline values: CDR1 MNHEY, CDR2 SMNVEV (reference sequence). Trimming removed 6 bases from V and 6 bases from J, with 12 bases in between. CDR3 DNA sequence: TGTGCCAGCAGGCTCGCAGGCCCCAATGAGCAGTTCTTC. This codes for CASRLAGPNEQFF.

The chain uses TRBV27 and TRBJ2-3; D not resolved. The CDR3 is made up of 14 amino acids. The V end was cut by 3 bases, the J end by 4 bases, with 11 bases between. Germline lookup yields CDR1 MNHEY and CDR2 SMNVEV (reference sequence). The DNA of the CDR3 is TGTGCCAGCAGTTTGGCTGCCCCAGCAGATACGCAGTATTTT. Its translation is CASSLAAPADTQYF.

The genes are TRBV7-9 and TRBJ1-4; tentative D call: TRBD1 (6 bases). The CDR3 sequence is 16 residues long. V dropped 6 bases and J dropped 4 bases, with 18 bases sitting between them. CDR1 and CDR2 from the germline V gene are SEHNR and FQNEAQ (reference sequence). The CDR3 spells CASRQPSGASNEKLFF. As DNA, the CDR3 is TGTGCCAGCAGGCAACCTTCAGGGGCTAGTAATGAAAAACTGTTTTTT.

Comments on this clone: Other DNA sequences in this sample translate to the same CDR3. The chain has TRBV6-5 and TRBJ2-7; 11 positions match TRBD2. With V trimmed by 0 bases and J by 4 bases, 2 bases remained unmatched. Germline values: CDR1 MNHEY, CDR2 SVGAGI. The CDR3 consists of 15 residues. As DNA, the CDR3 is TGTGCCAGCAGTTACTCGGGACTAGCGGCTTACGAGCAGTACTTC. Amino acids: CASSYSGLAAYEQYF.

The genes are TRBV28 and TRBJ1-2; a possible D gene is TRBD1 (6 bases). The CDR3 is made up of 13 amino acids. V was clipped by 6 bases and J by 2 bases, with 10 bases between them. CDR1 MDHEN and CDR2 SYDVKM come from the germline V gene. The CDR3 DNA is TGTGCCAGCAGAACCGGGACAAACTATGGCTACACCTTC. This codes for CASRTGTNYGYTF.

The genes are TRBV27 and TRBJ2-7; 8 bases are a match to TRBD2. CDR3 length: 16 residues. Germline-derived CDR1 and CDR2 are MNHEY and SMNVEV (reference sequence). Trimming took 5 bases from V and 5 from J; bases not matched to a gene: 14. The CDR3 DNA reads TGTGCCAGCAGTCGATCGGGGGGGGGTTATTTCAACGAGCAGTACTTC. Protein product: CASSRSGGGYFNEQYF.

The chain has TRBV5-8 and TRBJ2-7, with unresolved D. Germline V lookup: CDR1 SGHTS, CDR2 YDEGEE. The V end was cut by 4 bases, the J end by 5 bases, with 7 bases between. CDR3 length: 11 residues. This chain's CDR3 is CASSLRNEQYF. CDR3 sequence (DNA): TGTGCCAGCAGCCTGCGAAACGAGCAGTACTTC.

V gene TRBV28 combines with J gene TRBJ1-2, with 9 bases lining up with TRBD1. The CDR3 is made up of 15 amino acids. Germline CDR1 and CDR2: MDHEN and SYDVKM. V lost 5 bases and J lost 6; bases outside the gene matches: 10. CDR3: CASSRPGQGVNGYTF. DNA for the CDR3: TGTGCCAGCAGTCGTCCGGGACAGGGCGTGAATGGCTACACCTTC.

The chain carries TRBV5-1 and TRBJ2-5; D possibly corresponds to TRBD1 (6 bases). The germline CDR1 and CDR2 sequences are SGHRS and YFSETQ. The CDR3 loop spans 14 amino acids. V was clipped by 1 base and J by 4 bases, with 11 bases between them. CDR3 nucleotides: TGCGCCAGCAGCTTGATGGGGGCAGGAGAGACCCAGTACTTC. Translation: CASSLMGAGETQYF.

V and J are TRBV5-1 and TRBJ2-1, with 7 bases lining up with TRBD2. CDR3 length: 15 residues. V lost 4 bases, J lost 8 bases, and 12 bases stayed unmatched. Germline V gene sequence: CDR1 SGHRS, CDR2 YFSETQ. DNA for the CDR3: TGCGCCAGCAGCCTCCCCGCGGGAGAGGGCGATGAGCAGTTCTTC. It specifies CASSLPAGEGDEQFF.